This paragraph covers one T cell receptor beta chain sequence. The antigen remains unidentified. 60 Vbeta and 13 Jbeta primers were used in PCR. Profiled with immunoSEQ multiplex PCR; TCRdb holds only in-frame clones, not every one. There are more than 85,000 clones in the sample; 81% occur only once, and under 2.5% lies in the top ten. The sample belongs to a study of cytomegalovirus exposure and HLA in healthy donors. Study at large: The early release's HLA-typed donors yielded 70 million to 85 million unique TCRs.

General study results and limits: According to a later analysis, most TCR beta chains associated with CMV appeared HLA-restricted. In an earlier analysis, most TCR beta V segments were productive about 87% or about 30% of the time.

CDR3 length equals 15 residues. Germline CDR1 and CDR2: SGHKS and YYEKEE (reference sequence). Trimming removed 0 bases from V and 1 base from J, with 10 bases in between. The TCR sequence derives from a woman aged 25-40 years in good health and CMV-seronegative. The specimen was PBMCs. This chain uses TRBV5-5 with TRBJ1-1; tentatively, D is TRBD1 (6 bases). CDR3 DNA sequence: TGTGCCAGCAGCTTGGCAGGGGTCCCGAACACTGAAGCTTTCTTT. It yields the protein CASSLAGVPNTEAFF.